The clone carrying this TCR beta chain was detected many times. Using RNA transcripts as the source, TCR beta CDR3 regions were amplified. A first-round RT-PCR of the TCR CDR3 used the HTBI primer set. TCRdb analysed the multiplex PCR reads with MiXCR anew, one entry per CDR3 protein. The sample has tens of thousands of distinct CDR3 sequences, over 40% seen once. With 5 bases removed from V and 5 bases from J, the gap between germline ends came to 16 bases. Germline CDR1 reads DFQATT; CDR2 reads SNEGSKA (reference sequence). This CDR3 is 13 amino acids long. The sample belongs to a study of T cells in Graves' hyperthyroidism and ophthalmopathy. Patients showing uncontrolled infection, other autoimmune disease, pregnancy or lactation were ineligible. The study based diagnoses on clinical symptoms, serum thyroxine and TRAb, thyroid ultrasound and orbital computed tomography.

The sample consisted of blood. This TCR was recovered from a woman in her 50s with Graves' ophthalmopathy. The rearrangement joins TRBV20-1 to TRBJ2-7, with unresolved D. The CDR3 DNA reads TGCAGTGCTTACCCGGAGAGTAACCACGAGCAGTACTTC. Encoded protein: CSAYPESNHEQYF.